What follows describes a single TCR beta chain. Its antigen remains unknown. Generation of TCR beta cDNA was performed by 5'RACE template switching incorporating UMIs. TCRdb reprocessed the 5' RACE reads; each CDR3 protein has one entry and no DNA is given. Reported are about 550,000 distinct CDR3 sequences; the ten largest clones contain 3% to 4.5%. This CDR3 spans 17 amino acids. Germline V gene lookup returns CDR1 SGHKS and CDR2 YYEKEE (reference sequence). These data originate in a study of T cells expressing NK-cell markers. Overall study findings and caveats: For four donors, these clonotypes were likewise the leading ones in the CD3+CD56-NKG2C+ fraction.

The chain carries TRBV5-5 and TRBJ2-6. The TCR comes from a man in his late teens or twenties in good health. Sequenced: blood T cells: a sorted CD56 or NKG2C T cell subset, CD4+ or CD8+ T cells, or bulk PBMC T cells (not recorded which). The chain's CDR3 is CASSDNRLGSGANVLTF.